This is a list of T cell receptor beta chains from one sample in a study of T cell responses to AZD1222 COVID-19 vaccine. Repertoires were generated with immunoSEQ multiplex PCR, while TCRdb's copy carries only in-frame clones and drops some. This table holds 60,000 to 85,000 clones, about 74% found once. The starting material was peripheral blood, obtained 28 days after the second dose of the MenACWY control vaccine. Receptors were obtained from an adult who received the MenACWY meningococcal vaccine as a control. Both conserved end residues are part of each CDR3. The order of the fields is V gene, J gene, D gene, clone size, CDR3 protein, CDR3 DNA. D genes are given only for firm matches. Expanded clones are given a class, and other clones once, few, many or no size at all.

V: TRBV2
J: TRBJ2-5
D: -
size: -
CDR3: CASSGEETQYF
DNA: TGTGCCAGCAGTGGGGAAGAGACCCAGTACTTC

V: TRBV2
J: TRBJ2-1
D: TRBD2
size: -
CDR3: CASSGQTSGPAHEQFF
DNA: TGTGCCAGCAGTGGCCAGACTAGCGGGCCTGCTCATGAGCAGTTCTTC

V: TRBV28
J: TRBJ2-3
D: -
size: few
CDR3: CASSLLTGTSTDTQYF
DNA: TGTGCCAGCAGCTTACTAACAGGGACTAGCACAGATACGCAGTATTTT

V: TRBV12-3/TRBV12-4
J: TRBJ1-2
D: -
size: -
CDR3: CASSLGYHYGYTF
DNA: TGTGCCAGCAGTTTGGGGTATCACTATGGCTACACCTTC

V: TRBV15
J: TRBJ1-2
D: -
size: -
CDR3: CATSRSQYGYTF
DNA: TGTGCCACCAGCAGAAGTCAATATGGCTACACCTTC

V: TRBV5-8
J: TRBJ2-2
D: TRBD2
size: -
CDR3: CASSLLGTSGNTGELFF
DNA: TGTGCCAGCAGCTTGTTGGGGACTAGCGGGAACACCGGGGAGCTGTTTTTT

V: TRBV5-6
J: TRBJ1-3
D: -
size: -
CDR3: CASSVTGLSGNTIYF
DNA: TGTGCCAGCAGCGTAACAGGGTTGAGTGGAAACACCATATATTTT

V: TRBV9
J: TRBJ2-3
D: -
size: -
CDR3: CASSVAINYLLTDTQYF
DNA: TGTGCCAGCAGCGTAGCTATCAACTACCTTTTGACAGATACGCAGTATTTT

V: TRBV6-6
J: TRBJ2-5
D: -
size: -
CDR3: CASSTIAVETQYF
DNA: TGTGCCAGCAGTACGATAGCGGTGGAGACCCAGTACTTC

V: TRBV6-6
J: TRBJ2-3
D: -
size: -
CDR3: CASRFSDTQYF
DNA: TGTGCCAGCAGATTCTCAGATACGCAGTATTTT

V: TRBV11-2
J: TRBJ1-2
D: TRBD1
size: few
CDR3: CASSTGQAAIGYTF
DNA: TGTGCCAGCAGCACCGGACAGGCCGCAATTGGCTACACCTTC

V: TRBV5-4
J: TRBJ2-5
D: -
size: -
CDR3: CASSSGLTGETQYF
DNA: TGTGCCAGCAGCTCCGGACTAACCGGAGAGACCCAGTACTTC

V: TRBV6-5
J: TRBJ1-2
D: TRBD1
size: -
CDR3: CASRVNQGGDYGYTF
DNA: TGTGCCAGCAGGGTAAATCAGGGGGGAGACTATGGCTACACCTTC

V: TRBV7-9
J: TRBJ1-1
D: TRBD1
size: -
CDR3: CASSLRTGAGNTEAFF
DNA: TGTGCCAGCAGCTTAAGGACAGGGGCGGGGAACACTGAAGCTTTCTTT

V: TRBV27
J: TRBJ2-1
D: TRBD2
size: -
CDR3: CASSKLAGDLLSYNEQFF
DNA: TGTGCCAGCAGTAAACTAGCGGGGGACCTCCTCTCCTACAATGAGCAGTTCTTC

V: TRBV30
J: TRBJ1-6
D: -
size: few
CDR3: CACQTGTDVSSLHF
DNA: TGTGCCTGTCAAACCGGGACGGACGTGTCTTCCCTCCACTTT

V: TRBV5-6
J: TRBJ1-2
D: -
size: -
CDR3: CASSFGTARGYTF
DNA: TGTGCCAGCAGCTTTGGAACCGCAAGGGGCTACACCTTC

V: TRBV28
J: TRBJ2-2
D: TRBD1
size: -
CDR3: CASSKGQDPNTGELFF
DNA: TGTGCCAGCAGCAAAGGACAGGACCCGAACACCGGGGAGCTGTTTTTT

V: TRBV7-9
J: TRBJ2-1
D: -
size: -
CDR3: CASSPGGVGSKQFF
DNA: TGTGCCAGCAGCCCAGGGGGGGTTGGATCTAAACAGTTCTTC

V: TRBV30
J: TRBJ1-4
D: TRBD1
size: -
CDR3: CAWSAGGGEKLFF
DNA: TGTGCCTGGAGTGCAGGGGGCGGCGAAAAACTGTTTTTT

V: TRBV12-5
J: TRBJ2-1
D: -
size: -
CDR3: CASGSKDSYNEQFF
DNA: TGTGCTAGTGGTTCGAAAGACAGTTACAATGAGCAGTTCTTC

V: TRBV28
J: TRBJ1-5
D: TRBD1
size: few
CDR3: CASSKTGGYQPQHF
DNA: TGTGCCAGCAGCAAAACAGGGGGCTATCAGCCCCAGCATTTT

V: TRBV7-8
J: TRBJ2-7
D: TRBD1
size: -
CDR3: CASSAGTEPYEQYF
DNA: TGTGCCAGCAGCGCCGGGACAGAGCCCTACGAGCAGTACTTC

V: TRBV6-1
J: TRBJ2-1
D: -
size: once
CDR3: CASSEPRWDEQFF
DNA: TGTGCCAGCAGTGAACCTAGGTGGGACGAGCAGTTCTTC

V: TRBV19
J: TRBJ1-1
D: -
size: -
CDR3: CASSMVVGAGTEAFF
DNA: TGTGCCAGTAGTATGGTAGTGGGAGCAGGCACTGAAGCTTTCTTT

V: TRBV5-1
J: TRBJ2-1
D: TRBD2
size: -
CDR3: CASSTGLAGDEQFF
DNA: TGCGCCAGCAGCACGGGACTAGCGGGAGATGAGCAGTTCTTC

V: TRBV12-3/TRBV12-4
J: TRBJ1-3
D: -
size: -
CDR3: CASSFESGNTIYF
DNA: TGTGCCAGCAGTTTCGAATCCGGAAACACCATATATTTT

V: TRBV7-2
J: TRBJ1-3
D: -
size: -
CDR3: CASSLLSSGNTIYF
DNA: TGTGCCAGCAGCTTATTAAGCTCTGGAAACACCATATATTTT

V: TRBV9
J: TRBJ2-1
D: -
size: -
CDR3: CASSATDGHLDEQFF
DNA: TGTGCCAGCAGCGCTACGGACGGTCATCTGGATGAGCAGTTCTTC

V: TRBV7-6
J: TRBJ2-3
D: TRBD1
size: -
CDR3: CASSLGQGVRTDTQYF
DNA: TGTGCCAGCAGCTTAGGACAGGGGGTCCGCACAGATACGCAGTATTTT

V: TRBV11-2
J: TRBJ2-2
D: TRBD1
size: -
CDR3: CASSSRTGGSGELFF
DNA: TGTGCCAGCAGCTCGAGGACAGGGGGGTCCGGGGAGCTGTTTTTT

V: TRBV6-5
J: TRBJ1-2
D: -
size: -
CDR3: CASSLSGGDGYTF
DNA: TGTGCCAGCAGTTTATCCGGGGGAGACGGCTACACCTTC

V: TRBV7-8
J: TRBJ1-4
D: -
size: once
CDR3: CASSLAEIGAGGLFF
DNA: TGTGCCAGCAGCTTAGCGGAGATAGGGGCGGGGGGACTGTTTTTT

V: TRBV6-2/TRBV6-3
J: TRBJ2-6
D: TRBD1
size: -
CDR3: CASSYSRGTGSSGANVLTF
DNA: TGTGCCAGCAGTTACTCGAGGGGGACAGGGAGCTCTGGGGCCAACGTCCTGACTTTC

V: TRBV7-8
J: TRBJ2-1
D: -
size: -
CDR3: CASSLASGLSYNEQFF
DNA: TGTGCCAGCAGCTTAGCTAGCGGTCTTTCCTACAATGAGCAGTTCTTC

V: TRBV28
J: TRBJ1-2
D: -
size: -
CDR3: CASKRGGPDGYTF
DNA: TGTGCCAGCAAGAGAGGGGGGCCGGATGGCTACACCTTC

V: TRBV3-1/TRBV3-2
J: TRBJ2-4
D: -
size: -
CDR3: CASSVSRPMQRKNIQYF
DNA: TGTGCCAGCAGCGTATCGCGTCCCATGCAAAGAAAAAACATTCAGTACTTC

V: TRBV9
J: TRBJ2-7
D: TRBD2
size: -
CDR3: CASSVDSGSDEQYF
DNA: TGTGCCAGCAGCGTAGATAGCGGGAGCGACGAGCAGTACTTC

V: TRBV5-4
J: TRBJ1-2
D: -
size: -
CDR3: CASSSMEGGRGYTF
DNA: TGTGCCAGCAGCTCGATGGAAGGGGGAAGGGGCTACACCTTC

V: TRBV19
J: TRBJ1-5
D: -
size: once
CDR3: CASSMGSIRDQPQHF
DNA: TGTGCCAGTAGTATGGGGTCAATCCGGGATCAGCCCCAGCATTTT

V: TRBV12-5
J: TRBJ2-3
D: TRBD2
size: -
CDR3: CASAPSGSGDTQYF
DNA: TGTGCTAGTGCTCCTAGCGGGAGTGGAGATACGCAGTATTTT

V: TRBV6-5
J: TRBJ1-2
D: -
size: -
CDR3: CASSRDDNYGYTF
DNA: TGTGCCAGCAGCCGCGACGATAACTATGGCTACACCTTC

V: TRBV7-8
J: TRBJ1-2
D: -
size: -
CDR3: CASSSRTGSEGYTF
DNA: TGTGCCAGCAGTTCTAGGACCGGGTCAGAGGGCTACACCTTC

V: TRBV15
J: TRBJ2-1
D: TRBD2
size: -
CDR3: CATSGRFSGSVYNEQFF
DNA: TGTGCCACCAGCGGCAGATTCAGCGGGAGCGTGTACAATGAGCAGTTCTTC

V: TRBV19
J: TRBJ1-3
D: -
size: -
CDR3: CASGTFSGNTIYF
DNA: TGTGCCAGTGGGACTTTCTCTGGAAACACCATATATTTT

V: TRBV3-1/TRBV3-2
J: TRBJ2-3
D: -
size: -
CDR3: CASSQGHGTDTQYF
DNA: TGTGCCAGCAGCCAAGGGCACGGTACAGATACGCAGTATTTT

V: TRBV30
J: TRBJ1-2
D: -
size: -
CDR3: CAWSAGTQGYTF
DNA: TGTGCCTGGAGTGCAGGAACTCAGGGCTACACCTTC

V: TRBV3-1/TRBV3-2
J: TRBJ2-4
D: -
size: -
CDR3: CASSQAQGAWDIQYF
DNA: TGTGCCAGCAGCCAGGCCCAAGGGGCGTGGGACATTCAGTACTTC

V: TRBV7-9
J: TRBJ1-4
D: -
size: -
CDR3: CASSSVAGGGTNEKLFF
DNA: TGTGCCAGCAGCTCTGTTGCCGGAGGAGGAACTAATGAAAAACTGTTTTTT

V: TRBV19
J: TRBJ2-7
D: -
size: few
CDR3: CASSIVGGFNSYEQYF
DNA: TGTGCCAGTAGTATAGTGGGCGGGTTTAACTCCTACGAGCAGTACTTC

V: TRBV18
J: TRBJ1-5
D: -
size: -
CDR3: CASSPVRGRGGNQPQHF
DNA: TGTGCCAGCTCACCAGTCCGGGGGCGAGGCGGCAATCAGCCCCAGCATTTT